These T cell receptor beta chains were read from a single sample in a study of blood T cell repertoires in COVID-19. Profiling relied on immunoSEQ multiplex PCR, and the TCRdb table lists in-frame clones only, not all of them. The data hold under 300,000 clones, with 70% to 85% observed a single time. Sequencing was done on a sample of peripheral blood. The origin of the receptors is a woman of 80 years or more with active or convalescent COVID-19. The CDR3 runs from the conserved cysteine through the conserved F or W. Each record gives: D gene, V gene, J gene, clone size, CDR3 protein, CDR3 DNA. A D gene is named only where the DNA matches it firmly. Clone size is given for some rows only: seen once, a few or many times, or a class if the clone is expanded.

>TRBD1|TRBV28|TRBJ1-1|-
CASSSHAGTGAAEAFF
TGTGCCAGCAGTTCCCACGCCGGGACAGGGGCTGCTGAAGCTTTCTTT
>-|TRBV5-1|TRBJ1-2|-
CASSLESPNYGYTF
TGCGCCAGCAGCCTCGAGAGTCCTAACTATGGCTACACCTTC
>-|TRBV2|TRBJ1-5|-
CASSEGLSSNQPQHF
TGTGCCAGCAGTGAAGGCCTCAGTAGCAATCAGCCCCAGCATTTT
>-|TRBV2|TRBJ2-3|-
CASSTQGTQYF
TGTGCCAGCAGTACCCAGGGTACGCAGTATTTT
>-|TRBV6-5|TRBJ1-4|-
CASSLNRAPDEKLFF
TGTGCCAGCAGCCTAAACAGGGCACCAGATGAAAAACTGTTTTTT
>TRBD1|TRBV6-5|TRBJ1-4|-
CAPWTGYEKLFF
TGTGCCCCATGGACAGGCTATGAAAAACTGTTTTTT
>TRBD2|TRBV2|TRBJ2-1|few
CAGRKAGGRSYNEQFF
TGTGCCGGCCGAAAAGCGGGGGGGAGATCCTACAATGAGCAGTTCTTC
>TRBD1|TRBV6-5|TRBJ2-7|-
CASRPGQGSYEQYF
TGTGCCAGCAGACCGGGACAGGGGTCCTACGAGCAGTACTTC
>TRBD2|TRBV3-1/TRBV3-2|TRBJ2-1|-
CASSWLAGVGEQFF
TGTGCCAGCAGCTGGCTAGCGGGAGTTGGTGAGCAGTTCTTC
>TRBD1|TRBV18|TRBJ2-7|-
CASSPIDRGQQYF
TGTGCCAGCTCACCTATTGACAGGGGCCAGCAGTACTTC
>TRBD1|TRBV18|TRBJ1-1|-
CASSPYSTGGAFF
TGTGCCAGCTCACCCTACTCGACAGGGGGAGCTTTCTTT
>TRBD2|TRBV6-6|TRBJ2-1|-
CASSSTTSGSYNEQFF
TGTGCCAGCAGTTCAACAACTAGCGGGAGTTACAATGAGCAGTTCTTC
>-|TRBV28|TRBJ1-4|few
CASYSSGGSNEKLFF
TGTGCCAGCTACTCCTCGGGGGGCTCAAATGAAAAACTGTTTTTT
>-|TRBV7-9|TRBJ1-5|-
CASSKDDSQPQHF
TGTGCCAGCAGCAAAGATGACAGTCAGCCCCAGCATTTT
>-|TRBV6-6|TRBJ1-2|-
CASTQGFNYGYTF
TGTGCCAGCACCCAGGGTTTTAACTATGGCTACACCTTC
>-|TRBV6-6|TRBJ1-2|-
CASSYDRAYGYTF
TGTGCCAGCAGTTATGACAGAGCCTATGGCTACACCTTC
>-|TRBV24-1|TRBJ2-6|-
CATSDTGGSGANVLTF
TGTGCCACCAGCGACACCGGAGGGTCTGGGGCCAACGTCCTGACTTTC
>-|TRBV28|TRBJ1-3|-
CASSLVRGASGNTIYF
TGTGCCAGCAGTTTGGTACGGGGGGCCTCTGGAAACACCATATATTTT
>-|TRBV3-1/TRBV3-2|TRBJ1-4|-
CASSPRGGEKLFF
TGTGCCAGCAGCCCGCGCGGAGGGGAAAAACTGTTTTTT
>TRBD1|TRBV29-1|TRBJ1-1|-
CSVAYRGDTEAFF
TGCAGCGTTGCGTACAGGGGGGACACTGAAGCTTTCTTT
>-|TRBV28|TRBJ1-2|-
CASSIWADYGYTF
TGTGCCAGCAGTATATGGGCGGACTATGGCTACACCTTC